Shown below are 23 T cell receptor beta chains from a single sample sequenced in a study of CD8 T cells in Susac syndrome. A quantity of about 0.45 to 1 ug RNA underwent reverse transcription using random hexamers. TCRdb reanalysed the immunoSEQ multiplex PCR reads using MiXCR and keeps one entry per CDR3 protein. The sample yields around 150,000 distinct CDR3 sequences, approximately 95% seen once. Sequencing used CD4+ T cells from PBMCs. The receptors stem from a human donor with multiple sclerosis.

The chain carries TRBV7-9 and TRBJ2-1, with D perhaps TRBD2 (6 bases). Trimming stripped 6 bases from V and 3 bases from J, with 18 bases between. The CDR3 covers 16 residues. Germline V gives CDR1 SEHNR, CDR2 FQNEAQ (reference sequence). The CDR3 bases are TGTGCCAGCAGTTCCGTTAGGGCTAGCGACTACAATGAGCAGTTCTTC. It specifies CASSSVRASDYNEQFF.

V usage is TRBV20-1 and J usage is TRBJ2-7; 8 nucleotides line up with TRBD2. CDR3 length: 15 amino acids. The ends lost 2 bases at V and 1 base at J; junction bases unmatched: 7. CDR1 is DFQATT and CDR2 is SNEGSKA in the germline V gene (reference sequence). DNA for the CDR3: TGCAGTGCTAGAAAAGGCGGGAGGTTGTCCTACGAGCAGTACTTC. It yields the protein CSARKGGRLSYEQYF.

This sequence joins TRBV29-1 and TRBJ2-5; TRBD2 matches at 8 bases. J lost 5 bases, V lost 8 bases, and 10 bases had no gene match. Germline lookup yields CDR1 SQVTM and CDR2 ANQGSEA. The CDR3 consists of 13 residues. The CDR3 DNA follows: TGCAGCCAGGCGGGGGGTCAGGGGGAGACCCAGTACTTC. Its translation: CSQAGGQGETQYF.

In DNA form, the CDR3 reads TGCGCCAGCCATACGATAGGAGAGACCCAGTACTTC. It codes for CASHTIGETQYF. The chain recombines TRBV5-1 with TRBJ2-5; the D is unclear. V dropped 7 bases and J dropped 4 bases, with 11 bases sitting between them. Per the germline V gene, CDR1 is SGHRS and CDR2 is YFSETQ. This CDR3 spans 12 amino acids.

The V and J genes are TRBV3-1 and TRBJ1-4; no clear D gene. CDR3 length: 14 residues. Between the trimmed V and J ends, which lost 1 base and 2 bases, there was a span of 5 bases. Looked up from germline, CDR1 is LGHDT and CDR2 is YNNKEL (reference sequence). The CDR3 bases are TGTGCCAGCAGCCAAGCACAGACTAATGAAAAACTGTTTTTT. Translating gives CASSQAQTNEKLFF.

The chain employs TRBV6-5 and TRBJ2-7, with TRBD1 identical over 9 bases. With 6 bases clipped from V and 3 bases from J, the junction kept 6 bases outside the gene matches. The CDR3 extends over 14 amino acids. CDR1 and CDR2 (germline): MNHEY, SVGAGI. The CDR3: CASRPPGQGYEQYF. The CDR3 DNA reads TGTGCCAGCAGGCCCCCGGGACAGGGCTACGAGCAGTACTTC.

With regard to this clonotype: This may come from a read error, since a much larger clone is one base off. V and J are TRBV7-9 and TRBJ2-5; D ambiguous. Trimming shortened V by 2 bases and J by 3 bases, and 1 base separated the two germline ends. The CDR3 has 11 amino acids. The germline V gene has CDR1 SEHNR and CDR2 FQNEAQ (reference sequence). The CDR3 here is CASSLKETQYF. Here the CDR3 DNA reads TGTGCCAGCAGCTTAAAAGAGACCCAGTACTTC.

The chain employs TRBV29-1 and TRBJ2-5; D is uncertain. V shed 2 bases and J shed 2 bases, with 6 bases lying between them. This CDR3 has 12 residues. In germline, CDR1 is SQVTM, CDR2 ANQGSEA. CDR3 region: CSVEQHQETQYF. In DNA form, the CDR3 reads TGCAGCGTTGAACAGCATCAAGAGACCCAGTACTTC.

V gene TRBV4-2 combines with J gene TRBJ2-5; D remains ambiguous. Germline assignment: CDR1 LGHNA and CDR2 YNFKEQ. The CDR3 spans 14 residues. Trimming pared 4 bases from V and 1 base from J, leaving 10 bases between. CDR3 sequence (DNA): TGTGCCAGCAGCCTTCGGAGACTCCAAGAGACCCAGTACTTC. The encoded protein is CASSLRRLQETQYF.

The chain joins TRBV12-3 or TRBV12-4 to TRBJ1-1; TRBD1 matches at 8 bases. This CDR3 has 14 residues. With V trimmed by 2 bases and J by 4 bases, 3 bases remained unmatched. The CDR3 region is CASSLRQGSTEAFF. As DNA, the CDR3 is TGTGCCAGCAGTTTACGACAGGGGTCCACTGAAGCTTTCTTT.

The V and J genes are TRBV9 and TRBJ2-7; D ambiguous. The germline V gene encodes CDR1 SGDLS and CDR2 YYNGEE. The CDR3 totals 14 residues. Trimming pared 4 bases from V and 2 bases from J, leaving 13 bases between. The CDR3 nucleotides read TGTGCCAGCAGCATTCGACATGATGCCTACGAGCAGTACTTC. Amino acids: CASSIRHDAYEQYF. Using reference TRBV9 and TRBJ2-7 for the parts outside the CDR3, the full variable domain is DSGVTQTPKHLITATGQRVTLRCSPRSGDLSVYWYQQSLDQGLQFLIQYYNGEERAKGNILERFSAQQFPDLHSELNLSSLELGDSALYFCASSIRHDAYEQYFGPGTRLTVT.

V gene TRBV24-1 combines with J gene TRBJ2-1, with D unclear. V was cut by 4 bases and J by 3 bases, with 6 bases left in between. Germline values: CDR1 KGHDR, CDR2 SFDVKD. This CDR3 is built from 13 residues. CDR3 in amino acids: CATSDPYYNEQFF. In DNA, the CDR3 is TGTGCCACCAGTGACCCTTACTACAATGAGCAGTTCTTC.

The chain carries TRBV7-2 and TRBJ2-7; a possible D gene is TRBD1 (6 bases). This CDR3 spans 13 amino acids. The germline V and J ends were trimmed by 2 bases and 8 bases, with 13 bases remaining between them. CDR1 and CDR2 from the germline V gene are SGHTA and FQGNSA. CDR3 DNA: TGTGCCAGCAGCTTAACCCAACAGGGAAAGCAGTACTTC. Translated, it gives CASSLTQQGKQYF.

The chain couples TRBV7-9 to TRBJ1-2; 10 bases match TRBD1. The CDR3 loop spans 14 amino acids. Germline trimming cut 0 bases from V and 6 bases from J; bases unmatched to any gene: 1. The germline V gene has CDR1 SEHNR and CDR2 FQNEAQ (reference sequence). The CDR3 loop reads CASSLAGTGDGYTF. The CDR3 nucleotides read TGTGCCAGCAGCTTAGCGGGGACAGGGGATGGCTACACCTTC. The full variable domain, completed using reference TRBV7-9 and TRBJ1-2, is DTGVSQNPRHKITKRGQNVTFRCDPISEHNRLYWYRQTLGQGPEFLTYFQNEAQLEKSRLLSDRFSAERPKGSFSTLEIQRTEQGDSAMYLCASSLAGTGDGYTFGSGTRLTVV.

The J gene is TRBJ1-2, the V gene TRBV2, with D unresolved. There are 12 residues in the CDR3. CDR1 and CDR2 (germline): SNHLY, FYNNEI. V lost 9 bases and J lost 5, with 13 bases in between. The CDR3 region has the DNA TGTGCCAGTCAAACAGTCCGGTATGGCTACACCTTC. The encoded protein is CASQTVRYGYTF.

The genes are TRBV9 and TRBJ1-5; the D gene is possibly TRBD1 (5 bases). Germline V gives CDR1 SGDLS, CDR2 YYNGEE. The CDR3 covers 14 residues. V dropped 1 base and J dropped 5 bases, with 10 bases sitting between them. CDR3 region: CASSVQGTDQPQHF. The CDR3 DNA follows: TGTGCCAGCAGCGTACAGGGTACAGATCAGCCCCAGCATTTT.

This sequence joins TRBV11-1 and TRBJ1-1, with 7 bases that match TRBD1. Germline loops: CDR1 SGHAT, CDR2 FQDESV (reference sequence). V lost 7 bases to trimming and J lost 0 bases; unmatched junction nucleotides: 14. The CDR3 totals 17 residues. The CDR3 here is CASTLKRDRPMNTEAFF. The CDR3 nucleotides are TGTGCCAGCACTTTGAAGAGGGACAGACCTATGAACACTGAAGCTTTCTTT.

The rearrangement links TRBV5-6 to TRBJ2-1; D gene uncertain. Germline V gene lookup returns CDR1 SGHDT and CDR2 YYEEEE. This CDR3 contains 11 residues. V lost 1 base to trimming and J lost 8 bases, with 4 bases between them. CDR3 residues: CASSLIDEQFF. In nucleotides, the CDR3 is TGTGCCAGCAGCTTGATCGATGAGCAGTTCTTC.

V gene TRBV2 combines with J gene TRBJ1-6; 7 nucleotides agree with TRBD1. The CDR3 spans 15 residues. Germline V gene data show CDR1 as SNHLY and CDR2 as FYNNEI. V lost 10 bases to trimming and J lost 1 base; unmatched junction nucleotides: 7. The CDR3 loop reads CATRQGASYNSPLHF. DNA for the CDR3: TGTGCCACCCGACAGGGAGCGTCCTATAATTCACCCCTCCACTTT.

There are a few counts of this clonotype. The chain uses TRBV2 and TRBJ1-2, with D uncertain. The length of the CDR3 is 13 residues. From germline, CDR1 is SNHLY and CDR2 FYNNEI. V lost 3 bases and J lost 8, with 13 bases in between. This CDR3 is CASSDYGTGGYTF. DNA of the CDR3: TGTGCCAGCAGTGATTACGGAACGGGCGGCTACACCTTC.

The chain employs TRBV30 and TRBJ1-2; 8 nucleotides align to TRBD1. The V segment lost 0 bases and the J segment 8 bases; nucleotides outside the gene matches: 5. Germline lookup yields CDR1 GTSNPN and CDR2 SVGIG (reference sequence). CDR3 length: 13 amino acids. The CDR3 nucleotides are TGTGCCTGGAGTGTACTGGGGACAGGAGGCTACACCTTC. It translates to CAWSVLGTGGYTF.

The chain uses TRBV7-2 and TRBJ2-3; D unresolved. The length of the CDR3 is 13 residues. Per germline, CDR1 SGHTA and CDR2 FQGNSA. Trimming left V 5 bases short and J 5 bases short, with 11 bases between. The CDR3 sequence is CASSGSTLDTQYF. The CDR3 coding sequence is TGTGCCAGCAGCGGTAGTACTTTAGATACGCAGTATTTT.

This rearrangement joins TRBV3-1 to TRBJ2-3, with 9 positions matching TRBD1. Germline V gene sequence: CDR1 LGHDT, CDR2 YNNKEL (reference sequence). The CDR3 is 13 amino acids. The J segment lost 7 bases and the V segment lost 6 bases, leaving 5 bases of the junction unmatched. The CDR3 sequence: CASSRTGENTQYF. CDR3 in DNA: TGTGCCAGCAGTCGGACAGGGGAAAATACGCAGTATTTT.